This T cell receptor beta chain originates from a study of blood T cell repertoires in COVID-19. Study-wide background: Specimens from acute and convalescent COVID-19 originated in the United States, Italy and Spain. PBMCs, B-cell-depleted T cells, or T cells provided the cDNA or gDNA that made up the material.

Membership in each cohort depended on participant-reported clinical history. Donors of Cohort 3 who recovered were those that had two negative PCRs, clearance, or symptom resolution. The V end was cut by 0 bases, the J end by 3 bases, with 10 bases between. Germline values: CDR1 SGHNT, CDR2 YENEEA. This CDR3 comprises 15 residues. Sequenced by immunoSEQ multiplex PCR; TCRdb stores in-frame clones only, minus some. This table has around 130,000 clones, approximately 86% appearing once. This TCR was recovered from a woman aged 45-65 years who had recovered from COVID-19. The sample consisted of PBMCs or T cells enriched from blood (not recorded which). V is TRBV11-3 and J is TRBJ2-3; no firm D call. The CDR3 DNA reads as TGTGCCAGCAGCTTAGACTCCCTCCCGACAGATACGCAGTATTTT. Protein sequence: CASSLDSLPTDTQYF.